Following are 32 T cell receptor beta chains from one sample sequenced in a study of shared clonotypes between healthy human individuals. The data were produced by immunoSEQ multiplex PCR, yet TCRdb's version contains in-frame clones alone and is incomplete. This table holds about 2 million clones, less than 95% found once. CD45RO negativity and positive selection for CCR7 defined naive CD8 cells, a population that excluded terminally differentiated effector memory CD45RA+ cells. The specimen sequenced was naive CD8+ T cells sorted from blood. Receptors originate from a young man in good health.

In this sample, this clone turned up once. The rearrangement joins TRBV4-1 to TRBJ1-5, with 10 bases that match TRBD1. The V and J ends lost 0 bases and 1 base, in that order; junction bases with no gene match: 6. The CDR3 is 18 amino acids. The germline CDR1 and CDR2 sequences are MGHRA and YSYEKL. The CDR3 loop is CASSQDIRDRGSNQPQHF. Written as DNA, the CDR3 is TGCGCCAGCAGCCAAGACATCCGGGACAGGGGAAGCAATCAGCCCCAGCATTTT.

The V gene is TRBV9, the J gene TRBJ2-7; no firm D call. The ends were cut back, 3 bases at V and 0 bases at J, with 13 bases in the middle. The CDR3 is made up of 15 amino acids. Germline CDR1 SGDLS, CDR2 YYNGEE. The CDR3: CASSAAHTSSYEQYF. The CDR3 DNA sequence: TGTGCCAGCAGCGCGGCACATACGAGCTCCTACGAGCAGTACTTC.

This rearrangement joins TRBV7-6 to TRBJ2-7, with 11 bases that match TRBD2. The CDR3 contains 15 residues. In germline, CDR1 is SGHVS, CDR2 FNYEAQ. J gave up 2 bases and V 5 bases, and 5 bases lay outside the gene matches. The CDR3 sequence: CASSAGTSGTYEQYF. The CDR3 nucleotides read TGTGCCAGCAGCGCCGGGACTAGCGGAACCTACGAGCAGTACTTC.

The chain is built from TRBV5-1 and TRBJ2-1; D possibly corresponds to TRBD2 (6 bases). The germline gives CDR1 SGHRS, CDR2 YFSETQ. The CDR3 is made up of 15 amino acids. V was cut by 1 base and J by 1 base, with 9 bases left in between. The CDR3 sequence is CASSLSAGSYNEQFF. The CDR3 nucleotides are TGCGCCAGCAGCTTGTCGGCGGGGTCCTACAATGAGCAGTTCTTC.

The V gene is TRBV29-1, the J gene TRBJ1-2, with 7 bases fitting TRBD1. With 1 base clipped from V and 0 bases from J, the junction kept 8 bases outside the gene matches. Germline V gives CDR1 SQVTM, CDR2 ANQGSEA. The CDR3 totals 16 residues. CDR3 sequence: CSVEGVRGSSNYGYTF. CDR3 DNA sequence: TGCAGCGTTGAAGGCGTCAGGGGGTCCTCTAACTATGGCTACACCTTC. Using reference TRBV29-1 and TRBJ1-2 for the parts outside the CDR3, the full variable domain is SAVISQKPSRDICQRGTSLTIQCQVDSQVTMMFWYRQQPGQSLTLIATANQGSEATYESGFVIDKFPISRPNLTFSTLTVSNMSPEDSSIYLCSVEGVRGSSNYGYTFGSGTRLTVV.

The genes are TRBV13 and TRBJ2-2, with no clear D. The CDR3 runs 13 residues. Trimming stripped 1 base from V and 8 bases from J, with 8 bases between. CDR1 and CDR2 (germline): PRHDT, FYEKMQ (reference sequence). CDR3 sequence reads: CASSLALGGELFF. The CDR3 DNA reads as TGTGCCAGCAGCTTAGCTCTCGGGGGGGAGCTGTTTTTT.

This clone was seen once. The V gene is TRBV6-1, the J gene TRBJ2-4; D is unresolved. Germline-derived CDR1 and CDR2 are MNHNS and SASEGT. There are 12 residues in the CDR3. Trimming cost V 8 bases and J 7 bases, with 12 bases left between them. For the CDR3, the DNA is TGTGCCAGCGAGGAGCTGGGGAACATTCAGTACTTC. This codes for CASEELGNIQYF.

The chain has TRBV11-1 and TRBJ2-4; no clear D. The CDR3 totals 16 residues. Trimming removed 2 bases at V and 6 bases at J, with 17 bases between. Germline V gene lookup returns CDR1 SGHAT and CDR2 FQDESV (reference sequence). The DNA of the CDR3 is TGTGCCAGCAGCTTACGGGCCGTGGGTTCGGCAAACATTCAGTACTTC. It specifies CASSLRAVGSANIQYF.

CDR3 protein: CASRVDRGTYEQYF. The CDR3 DNA sequence: TGTGCCAGCAGGGTCGACAGGGGGACTTACGAGCAGTACTTC. The chain recombines TRBV6-1 with TRBJ2-7, with TRBD1 identical over 9 bases. The germline V gene encodes CDR1 MNHNS and CDR2 SASEGT. The trim removed 6 bases at V and 4 bases at J, leaving 7 bases unmatched. The CDR3 spans 14 residues.

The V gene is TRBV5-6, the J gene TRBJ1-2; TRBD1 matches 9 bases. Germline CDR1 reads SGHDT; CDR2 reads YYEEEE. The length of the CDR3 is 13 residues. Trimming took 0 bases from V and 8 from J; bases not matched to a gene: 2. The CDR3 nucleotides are TGTGCCAGCAGCTTGGACAGGGGGCAAGGCTACACCTTC. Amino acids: CASSLDRGQGYTF. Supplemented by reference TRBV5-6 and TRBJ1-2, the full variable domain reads DAGVTQSPTHLIKTRGQQVTLRCSPKSGHDTVSWYQQALGQGPQFIFQYYEEEERQRGNFPDRFSGHQFPNYSSELNVNALLLGDSALYLCASSLDRGQGYTFGSGTRLTVV.

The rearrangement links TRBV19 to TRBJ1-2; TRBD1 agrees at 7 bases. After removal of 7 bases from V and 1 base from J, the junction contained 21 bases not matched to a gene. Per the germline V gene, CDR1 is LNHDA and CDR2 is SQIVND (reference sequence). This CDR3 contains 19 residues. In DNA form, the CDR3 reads TGTGCCAGTACGGCAAGTACCGAAAGTAGGGACAGCCATAACTATGGCTACACCTTC. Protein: CASTASTESRDSHNYGYTF.

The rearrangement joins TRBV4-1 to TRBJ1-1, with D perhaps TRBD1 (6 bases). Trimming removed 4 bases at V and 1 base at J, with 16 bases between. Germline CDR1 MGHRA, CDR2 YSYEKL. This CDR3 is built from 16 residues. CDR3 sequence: CASSLEGGTPNTEAFF. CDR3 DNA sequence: TGCGCCAGCAGCCTCGAGGGGGGGACTCCGAACACTGAAGCTTTCTTT.

The CDR3 loop is CASSLDRRGADTQYF. CDR3 coding DNA: TGTGCCAGCAGCCTCGACAGGAGAGGGGCAGATACGCAGTATTTT. The J gene is TRBJ2-3, the V gene TRBV13, with D possibly being TRBD1 (6 bases). The V end lost 5 bases, the J end lost 4 bases, and 16 bases lay between the germline ends. Germline CDR1 reads PRHDT; CDR2 reads FYEKMQ (reference sequence). The CDR3 totals 15 residues.

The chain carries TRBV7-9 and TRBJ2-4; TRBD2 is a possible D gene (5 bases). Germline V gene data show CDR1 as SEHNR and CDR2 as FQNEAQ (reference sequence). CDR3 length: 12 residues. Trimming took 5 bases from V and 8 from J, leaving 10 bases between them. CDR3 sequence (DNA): TGTGCCAGCAGCCCGAGGGCTGACATTCAGTACTTC. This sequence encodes CASSPRADIQYF.

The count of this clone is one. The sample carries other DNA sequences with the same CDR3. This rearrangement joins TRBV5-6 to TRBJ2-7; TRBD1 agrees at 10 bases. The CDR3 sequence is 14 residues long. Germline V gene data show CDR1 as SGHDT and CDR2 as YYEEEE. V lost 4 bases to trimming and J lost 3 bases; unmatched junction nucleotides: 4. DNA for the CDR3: TGTGCCAGCAGCCCGGGACAGGGGAGCTACGAGCAGTACTTC. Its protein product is CASSPGQGSYEQYF. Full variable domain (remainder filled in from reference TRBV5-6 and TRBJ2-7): DAGVTQSPTHLIKTRGQQVTLRCSPKSGHDTVSWYQQALGQGPQFIFQYYEEEERQRGNFPDRFSGHQFPNYSSELNVNALLLGDSALYLCASSPGQGSYEQYFGPGTRLTVT.

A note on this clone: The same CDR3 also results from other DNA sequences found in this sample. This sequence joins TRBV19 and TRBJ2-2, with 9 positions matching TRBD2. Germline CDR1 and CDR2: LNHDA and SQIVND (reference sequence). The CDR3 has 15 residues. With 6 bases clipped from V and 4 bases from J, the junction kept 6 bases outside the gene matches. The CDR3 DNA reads TGTGCCAGTAGCGTTAGCGGGGGCAGCACCGGGGAGCTGTTTTTT. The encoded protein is CASSVSGGSTGELFF. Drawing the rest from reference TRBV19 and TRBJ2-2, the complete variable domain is DGGITQSPKYLFRKEGQNVTLSCEQNLNHDAMYWYRQDPGQGLRLIYYSQIVNDFQKGDIAEGYSVSREKKESFPLTVTSAQKNPTAFYLCASSVSGGSTGELFFGEGSRLTVL.

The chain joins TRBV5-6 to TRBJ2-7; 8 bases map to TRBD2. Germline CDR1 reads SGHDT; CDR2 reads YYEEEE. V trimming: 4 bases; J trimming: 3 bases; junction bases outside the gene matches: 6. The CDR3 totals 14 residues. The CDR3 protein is CASSPGLAFYEQYF. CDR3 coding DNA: TGTGCCAGCAGCCCTGGACTAGCCTTCTACGAGCAGTACTTC.

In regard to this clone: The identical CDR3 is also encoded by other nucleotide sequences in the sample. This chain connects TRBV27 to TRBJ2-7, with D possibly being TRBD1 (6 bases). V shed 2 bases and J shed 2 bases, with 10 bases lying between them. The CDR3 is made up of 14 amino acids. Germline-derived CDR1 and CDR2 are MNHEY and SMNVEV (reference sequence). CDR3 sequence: CASSLGGLPYEQYF. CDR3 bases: TGTGCCAGCAGTTTAGGGGGCCTCCCCTACGAGCAGTACTTC.

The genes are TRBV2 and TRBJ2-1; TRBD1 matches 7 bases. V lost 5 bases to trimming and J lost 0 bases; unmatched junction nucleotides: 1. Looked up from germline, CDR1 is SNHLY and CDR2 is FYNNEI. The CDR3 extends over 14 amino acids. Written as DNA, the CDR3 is TGTGCCAGCAGTACAGGGGTCTCCTACAATGAGCAGTTCTTC. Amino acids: CASSTGVSYNEQFF.

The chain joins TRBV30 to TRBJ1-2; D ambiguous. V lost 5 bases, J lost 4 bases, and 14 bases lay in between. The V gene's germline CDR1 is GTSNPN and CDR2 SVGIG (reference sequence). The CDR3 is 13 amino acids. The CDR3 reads CAWAFAGGYGYTF. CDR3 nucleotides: TGTGCCTGGGCCTTCGCAGGCGGCTATGGCTACACCTTC.

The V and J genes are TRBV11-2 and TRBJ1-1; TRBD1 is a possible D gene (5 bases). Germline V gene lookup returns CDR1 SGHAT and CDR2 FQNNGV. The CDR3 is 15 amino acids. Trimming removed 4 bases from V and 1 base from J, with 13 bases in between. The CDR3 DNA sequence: TGTGCCAGCAGCTCACTTGTTCAGGGGAACACTGAAGCTTTCTTT. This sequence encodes CASSSLVQGNTEAFF.

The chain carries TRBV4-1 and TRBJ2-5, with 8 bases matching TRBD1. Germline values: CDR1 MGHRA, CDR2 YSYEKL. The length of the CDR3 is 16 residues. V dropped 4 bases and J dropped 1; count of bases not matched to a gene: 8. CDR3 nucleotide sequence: TGCGCCAGCAGCCTATTACCAGGGGGCAGCCAAGAGACCCAGTACTTC. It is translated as CASSLLPGGSQETQYF.

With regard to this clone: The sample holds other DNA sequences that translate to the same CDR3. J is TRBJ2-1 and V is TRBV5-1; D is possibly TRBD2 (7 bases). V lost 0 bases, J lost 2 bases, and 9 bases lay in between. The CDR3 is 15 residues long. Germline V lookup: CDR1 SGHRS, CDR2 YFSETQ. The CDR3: CASSLAGGAYNEQFF. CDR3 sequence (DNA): TGCGCCAGCAGCTTGGCGGGGGGCGCCTACAATGAGCAGTTCTTC.

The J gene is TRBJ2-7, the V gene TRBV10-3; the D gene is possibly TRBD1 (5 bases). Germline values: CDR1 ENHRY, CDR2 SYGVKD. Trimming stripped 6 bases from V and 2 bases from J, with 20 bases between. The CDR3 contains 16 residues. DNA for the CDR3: TGTGCCATCAGAACCACAGACAGCCTTACCCCCTACGAGCAGTACTTC. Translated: CAIRTTDSLTPYEQYF.

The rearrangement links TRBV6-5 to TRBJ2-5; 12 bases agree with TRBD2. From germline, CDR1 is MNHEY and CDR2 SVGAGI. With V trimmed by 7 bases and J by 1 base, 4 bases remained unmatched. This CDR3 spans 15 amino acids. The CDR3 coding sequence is TGTGCCAGCAATCCGACTAGCGGGAGCCAAGAGACCCAGTACTTC. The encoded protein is CASNPTSGSQETQYF.

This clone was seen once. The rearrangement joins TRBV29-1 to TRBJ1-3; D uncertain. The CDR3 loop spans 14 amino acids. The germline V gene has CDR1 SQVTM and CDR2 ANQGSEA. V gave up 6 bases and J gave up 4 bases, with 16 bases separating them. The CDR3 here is CSVTISGSGNTIYF. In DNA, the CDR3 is TGCAGCGTAACCATAAGTGGGTCCGGAAACACCATATATTTT.

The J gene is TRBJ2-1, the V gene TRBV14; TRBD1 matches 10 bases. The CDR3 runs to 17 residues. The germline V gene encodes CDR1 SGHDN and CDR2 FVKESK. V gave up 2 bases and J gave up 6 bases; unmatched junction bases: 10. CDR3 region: CASSQPLRQGARNEQFF. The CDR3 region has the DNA TGTGCCAGCAGCCAACCCCTCCGACAGGGGGCGCGCAATGAGCAGTTCTTC.

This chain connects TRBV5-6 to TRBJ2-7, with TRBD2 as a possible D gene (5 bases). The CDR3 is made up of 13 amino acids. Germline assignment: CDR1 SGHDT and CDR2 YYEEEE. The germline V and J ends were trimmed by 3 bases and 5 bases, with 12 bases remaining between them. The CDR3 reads CASSSPNGDEQYF. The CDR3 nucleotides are TGTGCCAGCAGCTCCCCCAACGGGGACGAGCAGTACTTC.

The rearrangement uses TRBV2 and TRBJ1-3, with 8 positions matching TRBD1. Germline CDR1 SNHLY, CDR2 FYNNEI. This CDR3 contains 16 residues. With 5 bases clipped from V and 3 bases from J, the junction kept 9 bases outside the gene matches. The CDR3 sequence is CASSTDRDEGGNTIYF. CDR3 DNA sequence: TGTGCCAGCAGTACGGACAGGGACGAAGGTGGAAACACCATATATTTT.

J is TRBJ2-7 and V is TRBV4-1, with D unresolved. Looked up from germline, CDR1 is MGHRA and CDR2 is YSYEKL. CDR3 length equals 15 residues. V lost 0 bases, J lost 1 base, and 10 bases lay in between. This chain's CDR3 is CASSQDEQGSYEQYF. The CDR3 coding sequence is TGCGCCAGCAGCCAAGATGAACAAGGGTCCTACGAGCAGTACTTC.

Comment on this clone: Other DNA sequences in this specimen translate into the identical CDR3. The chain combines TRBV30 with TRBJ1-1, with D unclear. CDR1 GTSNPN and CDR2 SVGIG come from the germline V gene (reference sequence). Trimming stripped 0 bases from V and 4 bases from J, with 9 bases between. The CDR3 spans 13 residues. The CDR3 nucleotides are TGTGCCTGGAGTGTACAAGGTCGCACTGAAGCTTTCTTT. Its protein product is CAWSVQGRTEAFF.

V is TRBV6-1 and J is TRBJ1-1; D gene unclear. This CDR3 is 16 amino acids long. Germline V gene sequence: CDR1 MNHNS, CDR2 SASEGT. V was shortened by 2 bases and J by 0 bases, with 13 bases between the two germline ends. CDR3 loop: CASSEILGLLNTEAFF. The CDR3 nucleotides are TGTGCCAGCAGTGAAATTTTGGGCCTTCTGAACACTGAAGCTTTCTTT.